Detailed here is one T cell receptor (beta chain). Its antigen is still unknown. The data belong to a study of Ad26.COV2.S vaccination and SARS-CoV-2 variants. The wider study: Intramuscularly, Ad26.COV2.S was given either once or twice, 56 days apart. Findings and caveats of the study: People who got the vaccine had more spike-specific TCR breadth than people who got placebo.

Documented treatment: some 20 received Ad26.COV2.S at low or high dose, single or two shots; about 5 received placebo; per-sample allocation not given. The samples were gathered on day 63 after the first injection of vaccine or placebo. Recruitment in Boston yielded a donor of adult age, 18-55 years. Vaccination used an Ad26 vector expressing Wuhan-strain SARS-CoV-2 spike. Here immunoSEQ multiplex PCR was the method, and the copy in TCRdb shows in-frame clones only, minus some. Of fewer than 400,000 clones listed, about 89% are singletons. The receptor's source is a person aged 18-65 years who received the Ad26.COV2.S COVID-19 vaccine or a placebo. The starting material was peripheral blood, obtained in a trial of Ad26.COV2.S vaccine versus placebo.

In DNA form, the CDR3 reads TGCGCCAGCAGCCAAGGCCCAGGACGGGGTGTGAACACTGAAGCTTTCTTT. Translation: CASSQGPGRGVNTEAFF. The chain links TRBV4-1 to TRBJ1-1; D not certain. Germline values: CDR1 MGHRA, CDR2 YSYEKL. The CDR3 has 17 residues. Trimming stripped 1 base from V and 0 bases from J, with 15 bases between.